This T cell receptor beta chain is from a study of T cells in women clearing cervical HPV infection. Across the whole study: Cases: HPV16-related CIN3 or worse on histology, a couple of invasive cancers.

Broader study findings: Timing of associations relative to infection is unclear; T-cell subsets were not isolated.

On this clone: Its target is unknown. With the read ending 3 residues before the CDR3 end, the germline J gene is used to fill in that end.

immunoSEQ multiplex PCR used an average of approximately 1,300 ng genomic DNA. The data were produced by immunoSEQ multiplex PCR, yet TCRdb's version contains in-frame clones alone and is incomplete. Here the sample table reports 30,000 to 40,000 clones. The CDR3 spans 14 residues. Germline V gene lookup returns CDR1 MGHDK and CDR2 SYGVNS. Trimming took off 2 bases at V and 5 bases at J, with 12 bases between the two ends. The chain employs TRBV25-1 and TRBJ2-5; the D gene is possibly TRBD1 (6 bases). This receptor was obtained from a woman between 18 and 75 years old with a cervical HPV16 infection that either progressed to CIN3+ or cleared (not recorded which). Source material: blood buffy coat. Incomplete CDR3 DNA: TGTGCCAGCAGTGAAAGACAGGAGCTGGAGACC. Translation: CASSERQELET. The whole CDR3 reads CASSERQELETQYF.